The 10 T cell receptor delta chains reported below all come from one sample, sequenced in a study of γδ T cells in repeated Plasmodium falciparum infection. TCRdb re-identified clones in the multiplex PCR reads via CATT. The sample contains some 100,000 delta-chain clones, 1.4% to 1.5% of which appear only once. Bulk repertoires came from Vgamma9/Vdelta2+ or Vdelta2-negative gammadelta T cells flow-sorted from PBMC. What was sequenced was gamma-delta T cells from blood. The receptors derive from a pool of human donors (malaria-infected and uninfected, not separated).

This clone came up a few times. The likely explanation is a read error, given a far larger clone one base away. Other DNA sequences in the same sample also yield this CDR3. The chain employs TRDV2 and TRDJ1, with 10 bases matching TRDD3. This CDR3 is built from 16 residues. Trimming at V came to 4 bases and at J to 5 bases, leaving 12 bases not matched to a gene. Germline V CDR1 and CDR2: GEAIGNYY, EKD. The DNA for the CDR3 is TGTGCCTGTGAGAAGATGGGGGATACCCTGAAAGATAAACTCATCTTT. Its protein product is CACEKMGDTLKDKLIF.

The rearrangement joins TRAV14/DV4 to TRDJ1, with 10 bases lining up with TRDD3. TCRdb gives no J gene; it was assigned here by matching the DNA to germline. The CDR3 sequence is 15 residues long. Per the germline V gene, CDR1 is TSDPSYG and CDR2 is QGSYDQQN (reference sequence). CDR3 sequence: CSSTGGSSYTDKLIF. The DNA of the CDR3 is TGTTCCTCAACTGGGGGATCTTCGTATACTGATAAACTCATCTTT.

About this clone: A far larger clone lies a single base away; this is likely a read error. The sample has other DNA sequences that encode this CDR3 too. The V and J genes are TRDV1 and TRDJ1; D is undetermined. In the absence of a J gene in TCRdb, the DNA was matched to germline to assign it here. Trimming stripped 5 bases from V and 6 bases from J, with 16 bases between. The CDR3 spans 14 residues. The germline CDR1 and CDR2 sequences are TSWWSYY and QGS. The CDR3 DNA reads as TGTGCTCTTGGGTTTCTCCACGTTCGATATAAACTCATCTTT. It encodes CALGFLHVRYKLIF.

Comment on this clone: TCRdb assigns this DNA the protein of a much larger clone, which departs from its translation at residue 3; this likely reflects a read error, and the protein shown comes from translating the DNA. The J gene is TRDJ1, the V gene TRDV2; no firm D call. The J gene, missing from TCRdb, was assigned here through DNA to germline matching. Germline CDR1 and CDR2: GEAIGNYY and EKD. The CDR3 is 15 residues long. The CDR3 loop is CASDPLSPYTDKLIF. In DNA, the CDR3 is TGTGCCAGTGACCCCTTGTCCCCGTACACCGATAAACTCATCTTT.

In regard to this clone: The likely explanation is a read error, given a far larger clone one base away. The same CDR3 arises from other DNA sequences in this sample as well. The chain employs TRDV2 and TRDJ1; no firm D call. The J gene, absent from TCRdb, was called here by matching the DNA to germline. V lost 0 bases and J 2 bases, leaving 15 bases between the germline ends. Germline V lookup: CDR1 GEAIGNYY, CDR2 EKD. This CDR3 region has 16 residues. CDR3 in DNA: TGTGCCTGTGACACCGGAGGTTCCCGGTATACCGATAAACTCATCTTT. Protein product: CACDTGGSRYTDKLIF.

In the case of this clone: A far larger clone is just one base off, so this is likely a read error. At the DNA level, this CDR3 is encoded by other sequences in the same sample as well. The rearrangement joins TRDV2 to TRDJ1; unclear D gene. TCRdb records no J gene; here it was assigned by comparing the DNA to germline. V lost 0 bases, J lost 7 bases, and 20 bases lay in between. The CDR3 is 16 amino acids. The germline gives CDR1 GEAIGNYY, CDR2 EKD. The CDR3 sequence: CACDTVSWNPPPKLIF. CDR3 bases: TGTGCCTGTGACACCGTTTCATGGAACCCTCCTCCTAAACTCATCTTT.

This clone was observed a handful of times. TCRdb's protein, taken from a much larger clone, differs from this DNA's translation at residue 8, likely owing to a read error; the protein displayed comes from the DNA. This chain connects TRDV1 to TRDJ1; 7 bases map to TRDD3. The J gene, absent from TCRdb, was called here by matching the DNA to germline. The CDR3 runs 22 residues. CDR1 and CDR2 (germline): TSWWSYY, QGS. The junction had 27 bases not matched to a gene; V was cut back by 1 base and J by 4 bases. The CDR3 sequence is CALGEPPPLGGYGWGMGDKLIF. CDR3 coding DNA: TGTGCTCTTGGGGAACCGCCGCCCTTAGGAGGATACGGTTGGGGAATGGGCGATAAACTCATCTTT.

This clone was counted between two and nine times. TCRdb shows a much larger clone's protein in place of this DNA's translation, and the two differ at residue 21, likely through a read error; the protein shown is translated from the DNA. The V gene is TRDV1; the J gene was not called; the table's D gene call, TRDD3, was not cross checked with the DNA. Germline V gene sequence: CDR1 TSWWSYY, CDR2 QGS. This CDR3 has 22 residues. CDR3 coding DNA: TGTGCTCTTGGGGAACGGACCTTCTCCCCAAACTGGGGCCCCCCCTACACCGATAAACTCACCTTT. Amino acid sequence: CALGERTFSPNWGPPYTDKLTF.

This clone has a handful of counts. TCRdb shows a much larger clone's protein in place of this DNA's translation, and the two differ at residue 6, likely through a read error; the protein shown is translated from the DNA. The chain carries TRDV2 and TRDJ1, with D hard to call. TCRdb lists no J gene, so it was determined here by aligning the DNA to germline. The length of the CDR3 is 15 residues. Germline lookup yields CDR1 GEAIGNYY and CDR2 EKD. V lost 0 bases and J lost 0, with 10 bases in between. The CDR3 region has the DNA TGTGCCTGTGACACCGGGGTACCCGACACCGATAAACTCATCTTT. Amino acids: CACDTGVPDTDKLIF.

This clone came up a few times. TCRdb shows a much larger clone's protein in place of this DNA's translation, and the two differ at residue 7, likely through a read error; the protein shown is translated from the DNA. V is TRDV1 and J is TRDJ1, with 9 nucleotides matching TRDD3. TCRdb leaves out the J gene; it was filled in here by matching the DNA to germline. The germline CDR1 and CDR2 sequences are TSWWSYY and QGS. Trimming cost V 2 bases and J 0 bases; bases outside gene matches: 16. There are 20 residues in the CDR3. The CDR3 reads CALGEFPYGHRGIHTDKLIF. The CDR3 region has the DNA TGTGCTCTTGGGGAATTTCCTTACGGTCATCGGGGGATACACACCGATAAACTCATCTTT.